This TCR beta chain is from a study of cytomegalovirus exposure and HLA in healthy donors. Generated by immunoSEQ multiplex PCR, the TCRdb table keeps only in-frame clones and is missing some. The sample holds about 260,000 clones, about nine tenths seen once. General study findings and limits: The investigators catalogued 150 to 200 TCR beta chains as cytomegalovirus-associated.

For this clone: Antigen: not known.

Unmatched junction bases numbered 6, after V lost 10 bases and J lost 4 bases. Germline V gene data show CDR1 as MNHEY and CDR2 as SVGAGI. This CDR3 is built from 13 residues. The V and J genes are TRBV6-5 and TRBJ2-1, with TRBD2 identical over 8 bases. Input material: PBMCs. This TCR came from a woman aged 25 to 45 in good health and CMV-seronegative. The CDR3 loop reads CATGGRLYNEQFF. Here the CDR3 DNA reads TGTGCCACCGGCGGGAGGCTATACAATGAGCAGTTCTTC.